A single sample gave rise to the 30 T cell receptor beta chains below, sequenced in a study of Graves' ophthalmopathy and Graves' hyperthyroidism. From RNA, the CDR3 regions of TCR beta chains were amplified and sequenced. The authors performed first-round RT-PCR with HTBI primers and then a second-round multiplex PCR. One entry per CDR3 protein results from TCRdb running MiXCR on the multiplex PCR reads. The table lists roughly 700,000 distinct CDR3 sequences, roughly 40% of them singletons. Sequences were obtained from peripheral blood. The receptors come from an adult man with Graves' ophthalmopathy.

This chain joins TRBV7-9 and TRBJ1-6; no definite D call. This CDR3 is built from 14 residues. Germline-derived CDR1 and CDR2 are SEHNR and FQNEAQ (reference sequence). V lost 5 bases, J lost 14 bases, and 19 bases lay in between. CDR3 protein: CASSKTQTESSLHF. In DNA, the CDR3 is TGTGCCAGCAGCAAAACCCAGACGGAATCATCCCTCCACTTT.

This clonotype was detected ten times or more. V and J are TRBV7-9 and TRBJ2-2; D call uncertain. Trimming stripped 6 bases from V and 6 bases from J, with 11 bases between. CDR3 length: 13 residues. Germline assignment: CDR1 SEHNR and CDR2 FQNEAQ (reference sequence). CDR3 in DNA: TGTGCCAGCAGTTCCCATCTCGCCGGGGAGCTGTTTTTT. This encodes CASSSHLAGELFF.

V usage is TRBV18 and J usage is TRBJ2-5; no clear D gene. The V end was cut by 1 base, the J end by 6 bases, with 12 bases between. The CDR3 extends over 14 amino acids. Germline V lookup: CDR1 KGHSH, CDR2 LQKENI. CDR3 loop: CASSPLNGVKTQYF. CDR3 DNA sequence: TGTGCCAGCTCACCACTAAATGGAGTGAAGACCCAGTACTTC.

The chain couples TRBV2 to TRBJ2-7; TRBD2 is a possible D gene (5 bases). The CDR3 spans 14 residues. The germline V gene encodes CDR1 SNHLY and CDR2 FYNNEI. V was clipped by 5 bases and J by 2 bases, with 13 bases between them. The CDR3 DNA reads TGTGCCAGCAGTTTATCCGGGGTAGCCTACGAGCAGTACTTC. Its translation: CASSLSGVAYEQYF.

This chain uses TRBV29-1 with TRBJ2-5; 13 bases agree with TRBD2. Germline loops: CDR1 SQVTM, CDR2 ANQGSEA. This CDR3 region has 13 residues. The V and J ends lost 8 bases and 5 bases, in that order; junction bases with no gene match: 5. Here the CDR3 DNA reads TGCAGCTACGGGACTAGCGGGACGGAGACCCAGTACTTC. Translated: CSYGTSGTETQYF. Using reference TRBV29-1 and TRBJ2-5 for the parts outside the CDR3, the full variable domain is SAVISQKPSRDICQRGTSLTIQCQVDSQVTMMFWYRQQPGQSLTLIATANQGSEATYESGFVIDKFPISRPNLTFSTLTVSNMSPEDSSIYLCSYGTSGTETQYFGPGTRLLVL.

V usage is TRBV25-1 and J usage is TRBJ1-2; D unclear. V lost 5 bases and J 4 bases, leaving 8 bases between the germline ends. The CDR3 length is 12 residues. CDR1 and CDR2 from the germline V gene are MGHDK and SYGVNS. The CDR3 nucleotides read TGTGCCAGCAGTTCGGACGCCTATGGCTACACCTTC. Encoded protein: CASSSDAYGYTF.

The chain couples TRBV10-3 to TRBJ1-5; D is perhaps TRBD1 (6 bases). CDR1 is ENHRY, CDR2 SYGVKD, per germline. This CDR3 is 18 amino acids long. V was shortened by 2 bases and J by 0 bases, with 17 bases between the two germline ends. Here the CDR3 reads CAISELPGEAYSNQPQHF. Written as DNA, the CDR3 is TGTGCCATCAGTGAGCTCCCAGGGGAGGCTTATAGCAATCAGCCCCAGCATTTT.

In DNA, the CDR3 is TGCAGCGTTGCGAGGGGCGGGAGGAGGGAGACCCAGTACTTC. This codes for CSVARGGRRETQYF. The V and J genes are TRBV29-1 and TRBJ2-5, with TRBD2 identical over 8 bases. The CDR3 contains 14 residues. CDR1 is SQVTM, CDR2 ANQGSEA, per germline. Trimming at V came to 4 bases and at J to 5 bases, leaving 9 bases not matched to a gene.

This clonotype has only a few counts. The rearrangement uses TRBV5-6 and TRBJ2-7; 11 positions agree with TRBD2. This CDR3 comprises 17 residues. CDR1 and CDR2 from the germline V gene are SGHDT and YYEEEE. The ends lost 1 base at V and 3 bases at J; junction bases unmatched: 9. The DNA for the CDR3 is TGTGCCAGCAGCTTGACCCGACTAGCGGGACCATTCTACGAGCAGTACTTC. Translated, it gives CASSLTRLAGPFYEQYF.

This clonotype was found a few times. The CDR3 bases are TGTGCCAGCAGGGACACACGCAATCAGCCCCAGCATTTT. It translates to CASRDTRNQPQHF. The chain employs TRBV24-1 and TRBJ1-5; possibly TRBD1 for D (6 bases). CDR1 and CDR2 (germline): KGHDR, SFDVKD. The V end was cut by 11 bases, the J end by 2 bases, with 12 bases between. CDR3 size: 13 residues.

This clonotype occurred a few times. This chain connects TRBV5-1 to TRBJ1-2; no firm D call. This CDR3 comprises 13 residues. Trimming cost V 2 bases and J 1 base, with 6 bases left between them. Germline CDR1 and CDR2: SGHRS and YFSETQ. The CDR3, as DNA: TGCGCCAGCAGCTTTGCCAGTAACTATGGCTACACCTTC. Translated: CASSFASNYGYTF. The complete variable domain, with remaining parts taken from reference TRBV5-1 and TRBJ1-2, reads KAGVTQTPRYLIKTRGQQVTLSCSPISGHRSVSWYQQTPGQGLQFLFEYFSETQRNKGNFPGRFSGRQFSNSRSEMNVSTLELGDSALYLCASSFASNYGYTFGSGTRLTVV.

The rearrangement uses TRBV11-2 and TRBJ2-5; D is possibly TRBD1 (6 bases). This CDR3 has 16 residues. V dropped 1 base and J dropped 1 base, with 13 bases sitting between them. Germline V gene sequence: CDR1 SGHAT, CDR2 FQNNGV. DNA of the CDR3: TGTGCCAGCAGCTTAGTGGGGACAAGTACCCAAGAGACCCAGTACTTC. Translated: CASSLVGTSTQETQYF. The whole variable domain, remainder taken from reference TRBV11-2 and TRBJ2-5, is EAGVAQSPRYKIIEKRQSVAFWCNPISGHATLYWYQQILGQGPKLLIQFQNNGVVDDSQLPKDRFSAERLKGVDSTLKIQPAKLEDSAVYLCASSLVGTSTQETQYFGPGTRLLVL.

The chain uses TRBV4-3 and TRBJ2-5; possible D gene TRBD2, 6 bases. The CDR3 is made up of 18 amino acids. Trimming stripped 0 bases from V and 2 bases from J, with 19 bases between. CDR1 LGHNA and CDR2 YSLEER come from the germline V gene. The CDR3 DNA follows: TGCGCCAGCAGCCAAGAAGTATTCTCTCGTGGGAGGCAAGAGACCCAGTACTTC. This encodes CASSQEVFSRGRQETQYF.

Only a few counts were recorded for this clonotype. The chain combines TRBV4-1 with TRBJ1-5; no clear D gene. This CDR3 has 14 residues. The germline V and J ends were trimmed by 4 bases and 0 bases, with 7 bases remaining between them. CDR1 and CDR2 from the germline V gene are MGHRA and YSYEKL. This chain's CDR3 is CASSLHDSNQPQHF. DNA of the CDR3: TGCGCCAGCAGCCTACACGATAGCAATCAGCCCCAGCATTTT.

The V and J genes are TRBV6-5 and TRBJ2-7, with a tentative D call TRBD1 (5 bases). The CDR3 is 16 residues long. Germline V lookup: CDR1 MNHEY, CDR2 SVGAGI. V was cut by 0 bases and J by 6 bases, with 18 bases left in between. The CDR3 reads CASSYSAPGNGGEQYF. The CDR3 DNA follows: TGTGCCAGCAGTTACTCGGCGCCAGGGAATGGCGGCGAGCAGTACTTC.

This clonotype was observed at least ten times. The chain employs TRBV7-9 and TRBJ2-6, with 7 positions matching TRBD2. Germline V lookup: CDR1 SEHNR, CDR2 FQNEAQ (reference sequence). This CDR3 comprises 17 residues. V shed 5 bases, J shed 1 base, and the junction held 8 bases outside the gene matches. CDR3 nucleotide sequence: TGTGCCAGCAGCCCTCCGGGAGGAGGGTCTGGGGCCAACGTCCTGACTTTC. Protein sequence: CASSPPGGGSGANVLTF.

The sample holds one count of this clonotype. This clone may be a read error of a much larger clone one base away. DNA for the CDR3: TGTGCCAGCAGCCAAGATATCCTTGGGGGCCTCCACTTT. Its translation is CASSQDILGGLHF. J is TRBJ1-6 and V is TRBV14; D is possibly TRBD1 (5 bases). V gave up 0 bases and J gave up 15 bases, with 12 bases separating them. The CDR3 is made up of 13 amino acids. The germline V gene has CDR1 SGHDN and CDR2 FVKESK.

With respect to this clonotype: This CDR3 fails to terminate in the conserved phenylalanine or tryptophan, so it likely reflects a read error. The chain uses TRBV10-3 and TRBJ1-5; D gene unclear. Germline V CDR1 and CDR2: ENHRY, SYGVKD. CDR3 size: 13 residues. In DNA, the CDR3 is TGTGCCAGCAGTTACCGGATTAGTCAGCCCCAGCATTCT. Protein product: CASSYRISQPQHS.

The chain is built from TRBV25-1 and TRBJ2-2; 7 bases match TRBD2. This CDR3 comprises 14 residues. Looked up from germline, CDR1 is MGHDK and CDR2 is SYGVNS. J lost 4 bases, V lost 5 bases, and 4 bases had no gene match. DNA of the CDR3: TGTGCCAGCAGTTGGGGGGGAGGCACCGGGGAGCTGTTTTTT. It encodes CASSWGGGTGELFF.

Concerning this clonotype itself: Compared with germline, one end of the junction differs, possibly owing to a read error. V and J are TRBV10-2 and TRBJ2-7; tentative D call: TRBD2 (5 bases). The CDR3 spans 15 residues. Germline V gene lookup returns CDR1 WSHSY and CDR2 SAAADI. The CDR3 nucleotides read TGTGCCAGCAGTGTTAGAAGTTATGAGGGCCACGAGCAGTACTTC. Its protein product is CASSVRSYEGHEQYF.

This clonotype was observed at least ten times. The chain has TRBV29-1 and TRBJ1-1, with D hard to call. The germline V gene has CDR1 SQVTM and CDR2 ANQGSEA. The CDR3 consists of 13 residues. The ends were cut back, 6 bases at V and 0 bases at J, with 11 bases in the middle. CDR3 sequence (DNA): TGCAGCGTGTCACGAACTATGAACACTGAAGCTTTCTTT. This codes for CSVSRTMNTEAFF.

This clonotype was detected a few times. The chain couples TRBV2 to TRBJ2-3; D is undetermined. The CDR3 has 13 residues. Germline loops: CDR1 SNHLY, CDR2 FYNNEI. V was shortened by 7 bases and J by 0 bases, with 8 bases between the two germline ends. The CDR3 loop reads CASTLTSTDTQYF. In DNA form, the CDR3 reads TGTGCCAGCACCCTGACTAGCACAGATACGCAGTATTTT.

The rearrangement links TRBV2 to TRBJ1-5; TRBD1 agrees at 10 bases. V trimming: 6 bases; J trimming: 1 base; junction bases outside the gene matches: 6. Looked up from germline, CDR1 is SNHLY and CDR2 is FYNNEI. This CDR3 has 16 residues. The CDR3 nucleotides are TGTGCCAGCAGGGGGCCGGGACAGGGGAGCAATCAGCCCCAGCATTTT. It encodes CASRGPGQGSNQPQHF.

This chain uses TRBV30 with TRBJ2-7; D perhaps matches TRBD2 (5 bases). In germline, CDR1 is GTSNPN, CDR2 SVGIG (reference sequence). This CDR3 contains 13 residues. Trimming took off 0 bases at V and 3 bases at J, with 9 bases between the two ends. CDR3: CAWSVDRDYEQYF. Written as DNA, the CDR3 is TGTGCCTGGAGTGTAGACCGGGACTACGAGCAGTACTTC.

The chain employs TRBV6-1 and TRBJ2-2; 12 nucleotides match TRBD1. Losses at the gene ends were 8 bases for V and 7 bases for J; bases not matched to a gene: 5. Germline lookup yields CDR1 MNHNS and CDR2 SASEGT. The CDR3 loop spans 14 amino acids. CDR3 coding DNA: TGTGCCAGCTCGGGACAGGGGGCGAGCGGGGAGCTGTTTTTT. This encodes CASSGQGASGELFF.

This clonotype occurred many times. The chain has TRBV20-1 and TRBJ2-5, with D maybe TRBD1 (5 bases). The CDR3 spans 12 residues. V shed 5 bases and J shed 4 bases, with 11 bases lying between them. CDR1 and CDR2 (germline): DFQATT, SNEGSKA (reference sequence). CDR3 residues: CSADLGVETQYF. For the CDR3, the DNA is TGCAGTGCTGATCTAGGGGTAGAGACCCAGTACTTC.

This clonotype was seen just once. This chain connects TRBV9 to TRBJ2-7; TRBD1 aligns across 8 bases. Germline CDR1 is SGDLS and CDR2 is YYNGEE. The CDR3 spans 15 residues. V was clipped by 5 bases and J by 3 bases; unmatched bases: 10. The CDR3 here is CASSLQAGGFYEQYF. In DNA form, the CDR3 reads TGTGCCAGCAGTTTACAGGCAGGGGGCTTCTACGAGCAGTACTTC.

This chain links TRBV15 with TRBJ1-6; 9 bases are shared with TRBD1. V lost 6 bases to trimming and J lost 10 bases; unmatched junction nucleotides: 7. Germline values: CDR1 LNHNV, CDR2 YYDKDF (reference sequence). The CDR3 is 14 residues long. CDR3 in amino acids: CATRMDRGGSPLHF. DNA of the CDR3: TGTGCCACCAGAATGGACAGGGGAGGGTCACCCCTCCACTTT. Variable domain in full (rest from reference TRBV15 and TRBJ1-6): DAMVIQNPRYQVTQFGKPVTLSCSQTLNHNVMYWYQQKSSQAPKLLFHYYDKDFNNEADTPDNFQSRRPNTSFCFLDIRSPGLGDTAMYLCATRMDRGGSPLHFGNGTRLTVT.

This clonotype has at least ten counts. The CDR3 nucleotides are TGTGCCAGCAGCCCCGGCCCCGCCTACGAGCAGTACTTC. Protein product: CASSPGPAYEQYF. The chain is built from TRBV9 and TRBJ2-7; D is undetermined. V was cut by 4 bases and J by 2 bases, with 10 bases left in between. Germline CDR1 is SGDLS and CDR2 is YYNGEE. CDR3 size: 13 residues.

This sequence joins TRBV6-2 or TRBV6-3 and TRBJ1-1; D not resolved. Trimming shortened V by 8 bases and J by 0 bases, and 13 bases separated the two germline ends. This CDR3 is 14 amino acids long. Germline-derived CDR1 and CDR2 are MNHEY and SVGEGT. The CDR3 loop is CASVEVQVNTEAFF. CDR3 in DNA: TGTGCCAGCGTTGAGGTTCAGGTGAACACTGAAGCTTTCTTT.